This TCR beta chain was identified in a study of blood T cell repertoires in COVID-19 (TCRdb year 2020). A note on the overall study: Samples from collaborators originated in the United States, Italy and Spain and spanned both the acute and convalescent phases of COVID-19. The material from the prospective study consisted of cDNA or gDNA derived from T cells, B-cell-depleted T cells, or PBMCs. Deeply sampled blood TCRbeta repertoires from subjects exposed to, actively infected with, or recovered from COVID-19 were included in the dataset. The repertoires were released in a freely available public database intended as a resource for research on the immune response to SARS-CoV-2. The samples were drawn from two sources: the first 160 participants of the ongoing ImmuneRACE study, and approximately 1,300 subjects contributed by 6 global collaborators. Sample metadata almost always included a de-identified subject ID, COVID-19 status, age in years and sex. Where available, HLA class I and class II types were taken from metadata supplied by the sample provider and were not determined by assay-based typing.

TCRbeta CDR3 regions were amplified from genomic DNA using the immunoSEQ Assay, a bias-controlled multiplex PCR. Processing in the source paper ran as follows. The number of nucleated cells in each sample was estimated by amplification of reference gene primers within the assay. To quantify the absolute abundance of each unique TCRbeta CDR3 rearrangement, sequence reads were collapsed and filtered. For each sample, productive Simpson clonality was calculated by taking the square root of Simpson's diversity index across productive rearrangements. The table was pulled from immuneACCESS by TCRdb, which kept in-frame rearrangements only. Such tables lose some clones; where checked, under half of the loss comes from unresolved V genes, and the rest has no known cause. V, J and clone size are those of that table, while D and trimming were read from the DNA. This sample has 300,000 to 350,000 clones in its table, and 85% to 90% of those were observed once. Just under 6.5% of the sample comes from the top ten.

The germline V gene sets CDR1 to SGHNT and CDR2 to YENEEA. From the cysteine through the phenylalanine, the CDR3 covers 16 amino acids. Just CDR3 DNA is preserved here, 48 bases in frame from base 1. V has 4 bases trimmed and J has 5 bases trimmed; junction bases matching no gene number 9. Notes on this clone: Its antigen specificity is not known. Within one base of it there is no much larger clone, and no base qualities were kept.

At one collaborating source in Seattle, patients were enrolled during active infection and were followed longitudinally through the course of disease. Whole blood was collected in K2EDTA tubes by collaborating institutions according to the institutions' own protocols. For TCRbeta analysis, collaborators shipped samples in one of three forms: frozen whole blood, isolated PBMCs, or DNA extracted from either of those sample types. The research as a whole found: How much clinical and demographic metadata was included differed by source and by participant, and the metadata was provided uncurated.

The receptor chain draws on TRBV11-3 and TRBJ2-3, and TRBD2 matches 10 of the central bases. Material for sequencing was peripheral blood. This TCR was sampled from a woman in her fifties or sixties with COVID-19, enrolled during active disease. The DNA reads as follows: TGTGCCAGCAGCTGGCCCCAAGCGGGAGGGATAGATACGCAGTATTTT. Its product reads: CASSWPQAGGIDTQYF.